One sample yielded the 25 T cell receptor beta chains listed below, sequenced in a study of blood T cell repertoires in COVID-19. The data were produced by immunoSEQ multiplex PCR, yet TCRdb's version contains in-frame clones alone and is incomplete. Among tens of thousands of clones listed, 80% to 95% were seen once. Sequencing input: peripheral blood. These receptors originate from a man in his forties or fifties with active COVID-19.

The rearrangement uses TRBV7-9 and TRBJ1-4; 9 bases fit TRBD1. The ends lost 4 bases at V and 8 bases at J; junction bases unmatched: 8. The germline CDR1 and CDR2 sequences are SEHNR and FQNEAQ (reference sequence). CDR3 size: 15 residues. CDR3 region: CASSSTGGQEEKLFF. CDR3 DNA sequence: TGTGCCAGCAGCTCTACAGGGGGCCAGGAAGAAAAACTGTTTTTT.

This clone was detected once. The J gene is TRBJ2-7, the V gene TRBV7-8, with 7 bases that match TRBD1. Germline values: CDR1 SGHVS, CDR2 FQNEAQ. There are 14 residues in the CDR3. The V gene end was trimmed by 5 bases and the J gene end by 0 bases; junction bases not matched to a gene: 4. The CDR3 bases are TGTGCCAGCAGCCACCGGGACAGCTCCTACGAGCAGTACTTC. It codes for CASSHRDSSYEQYF.

The chain is built from TRBV28 and TRBJ2-7; TRBD2 aligns across 7 bases. The CDR3 covers 14 residues. In germline, CDR1 is MDHEN, CDR2 SYDVKM. J gave up 3 bases and V 5 bases, and 7 bases lay outside the gene matches. The chain's CDR3 is CASSEGGIIYEQYF. In nucleotides, the CDR3 is TGTGCCAGCAGTGAGGGAGGGATTATCTACGAGCAGTACTTC.

V gene TRBV5-4 combines with J gene TRBJ2-7, with TRBD2 identical over 7 bases. V shed 5 bases and J 5 bases; nucleotides not matched to a gene: 19. The CDR3 runs 17 residues. Germline V gene lookup returns CDR1 SGHNT and CDR2 YYREEE (reference sequence). CDR3 nucleotide sequence: TGTGCCAGCAGTCCGATCGGGGGGAAGGGTGAGAGCAACGAGCAGTACTTC. It translates to CASSPIGGKGESNEQYF.

The genes are TRBV19 and TRBJ2-3; D uncertain. From germline, CDR1 is LNHDA and CDR2 SQIVND (reference sequence). The CDR3 spans 14 residues. Trimming took off 3 bases at V and 0 bases at J, with 7 bases between the two ends. CDR3: CASSIEFSTDTQYF. In DNA form, the CDR3 reads TGTGCCAGTAGTATTGAGTTTAGCACAGATACGCAGTATTTT.

The chain joins TRBV28 to TRBJ2-7; 7 bases are shared with TRBD2. The CDR3 extends over 16 amino acids. Trimming removed 2 bases from V and 4 bases from J; junction bases left unmatched: 11. The germline V gene has CDR1 MDHEN and CDR2 SYDVKM. CDR3 DNA sequence: TGTGCCAGCAGTTTAAAAAGAACTAGCGCGACTTACGAGCAGTACTTC. Its protein is CASSLKRTSATYEQYF.

The chain couples TRBV2 to TRBJ2-1, with TRBD2 matching over 11 bases. The CDR3 runs 14 residues. Germline V CDR1 and CDR2: SNHLY, FYNNEI. With 8 bases clipped from V and 6 bases from J, the junction kept 6 bases outside the gene matches. The CDR3: CASPGTSGLNEQFF. In DNA form, the CDR3 reads TGTGCCAGCCCCGGGACTAGCGGCCTCAATGAGCAGTTCTTC. The whole variable domain, filled in from reference TRBV2 and TRBJ2-1, reads EPEVTQTPSHQVTQMGQEVILRCVPISNHLYFYWYRQILGQKVEFLVSFYNNEISEKSEIFDDQFSVERPDGSNFTLKIRSTKLEDSAMYFCASPGTSGLNEQFFGPGTRLTVL.

The genes are TRBV25-1 and TRBJ2-5; 12 nucleotides agree with TRBD1. V was clipped by 3 bases and J by 5 bases; unmatched bases: 4. The CDR3 extends over 15 amino acids. Germline lookup yields CDR1 MGHDK and CDR2 SYGVNS. This CDR3 is CASSEGQGAVETQYF. CDR3 bases: TGTGCCAGCAGTGAGGGACAGGGGGCGGTTGAGACCCAGTACTTC.

The rearrangement joins TRBV5-1 to TRBJ1-2; 7 nucleotides align to TRBD1. Trimming removed 4 bases from V and 4 bases from J; junction bases left unmatched: 10. Per the germline V gene, CDR1 is SGHRS and CDR2 is YFSETQ. The CDR3 totals 15 residues. The CDR3 is CASSPTGEASYGYTF. The CDR3 DNA reads TGCGCCAGCAGCCCCACAGGGGAAGCGAGCTATGGCTACACCTTC.

V and J are TRBV3-1 (or the pseudogene TRBV3-2) and TRBJ2-2, with D maybe TRBD1 (7 bases). The CDR3 length is 15 residues. The germline V and J ends were trimmed by 3 bases and 4 bases, with 12 bases remaining between them. In germline, CDR1 is LGHDT, CDR2 YNNKEL (reference sequence). As DNA, the CDR3 is TGTGCCAGCAGCCAGACAGGGAGGACCACCGGGGAGCTGTTTTTT. It is translated as CASSQTGRTTGELFF.

The chain joins TRBV4-1 to TRBJ1-1, with D perhaps matching TRBD1 (5 bases). The germline CDR1 and CDR2 sequences are MGHRA and YSYEKL. This CDR3 is built from 14 residues. V gave up 4 bases and J gave up 4 bases, with 13 bases separating them. The CDR3 nucleotides read TGCGCCAGCAGCCTCAGGGCCGTAGGCACTGAAGCTTTCTTT. The encoded protein is CASSLRAVGTEAFF.

The chain combines TRBV5-1 with TRBJ2-1, with 11 bases aligning to TRBD2. The junction had 6 bases not matched to a gene; V was cut back by 4 bases and J by 6 bases. The length of the CDR3 is 15 residues. Germline V gene lookup returns CDR1 SGHRS and CDR2 YFSETQ. The CDR3 nucleotides read TGCGCCAGCAGCACCGCTAGCGGGAGGATCAATGAGCAGTTCTTC. The encoded protein is CASSTASGRINEQFF.

The chain joins TRBV7-6 to TRBJ1-4; 8 bases map to TRBD1. Trimming at V came to 5 bases and at J to 8 bases, leaving 13 bases not matched to a gene. Germline CDR1 reads SGHVS; CDR2 reads FNYEAQ. The CDR3 sequence is 16 residues long. CDR3 loop: CASSPNPGQGYEKLFF. CDR3 sequence (DNA): TGTGCCAGCAGCCCAAACCCCGGACAGGGTTACGAAAAACTGTTTTTT.

The chain recombines TRBV12-5 with TRBJ2-7, with 8 bases aligning to TRBD1. CDR1 LGHNT and CDR2 FRNRAP come from the germline V gene. The CDR3 length is 19 residues. Trimming took 1 base from V and 2 from J; bases not matched to a gene: 16. The DNA of the CDR3 is TGTGCTAGTGGTTTGGCGGAAACCTTCTCGGACAGGGTGGCCTACGAGCAGTACTTC. Its translation is CASGLAETFSDRVAYEQYF. The entire variable domain, with the rest obtained from reference TRBV12-5 and TRBJ2-7, is as follows: DARVTQTPRHKVTEMGQEVTMRCQPILGHNTVFWYRQTMMQGLELLAYFRNRAPLDDSGMPKDRFSAEMPDATLATLKIQPSEPRDSAVYFCASGLAETFSDRVAYEQYFGPGTRLTVT.

This chain links TRBV6-1 with TRBJ2-5; 10 bases match TRBD2. Germline V gives CDR1 MNHNS, CDR2 SASEGT. The V segment lost 2 bases and the J segment 5 bases; nucleotides outside the gene matches: 17. The CDR3 is 19 residues long. In nucleotides, the CDR3 is TGTGCCAGCAGTGAATACCCGAGGGCTAGCGGGAGTTCAGGGGAGACCCAGTACTTC. Encoded protein: CASSEYPRASGSSGETQYF.

This rearrangement joins TRBV9 to TRBJ2-7, with 8 bases identical to TRBD1. Trimming took 4 bases from V and 7 from J; bases not matched to a gene: 10. The CDR3 loop spans 14 amino acids. The germline V gene encodes CDR1 SGDLS and CDR2 YYNGEE. This CDR3 is CASSPRTGLWEQYF. As DNA, the CDR3 is TGTGCCAGCAGCCCCCGGACAGGGCTATGGGAGCAGTACTTC.

The genes are TRBV19 and TRBJ1-5, with 10 bases that match TRBD1. There are 20 residues in the CDR3. The germline gives CDR1 LNHDA, CDR2 SQIVND (reference sequence). V gave up 3 bases and J gave up 0 bases; unmatched junction bases: 14. The CDR3, as DNA: TGTGCCAGTAGTATCCTTGGTAGGACAGGGGGATTAAGTAGCAATCAGCCCCAGCATTTT. Protein product: CASSILGRTGGLSSNQPQHF. Full variable domain (remainder filled in from reference TRBV19 and TRBJ1-5): DGGITQSPKYLFRKEGQNVTLSCEQNLNHDAMYWYRQDPGQGLRLIYYSQIVNDFQKGDIAEGYSVSREKKESFPLTVTSAQKNPTAFYLCASSILGRTGGLSSNQPQHFGDGTRLSIL.

The chain employs TRBV4-1 and TRBJ2-7; TRBD1 is a possible D gene (6 bases). Trimming cost V 4 bases and J 1 base, with 17 bases left between them. From germline, CDR1 is MGHRA and CDR2 YSYEKL. The CDR3 spans 16 residues. CDR3: CASSRNRAGGSYEQYF. CDR3 in DNA: TGCGCCAGCAGCCGGAACAGGGCCGGCGGGTCCTACGAGCAGTACTTC.

This clone was observed a few times. The DNA for the CDR3 is TGTGCCAGCAGCCAAGATCGGAGGGCCGAGCAGTACTTC. Amino acid sequence: CASSQDRRAEQYF. This chain joins TRBV4-2 and TRBJ2-7, with a weak D call TRBD2 (6 bases). CDR1 and CDR2 (germline): LGHNA, YNFKEQ. V lost 0 bases and J lost 6, with 9 bases in between. This CDR3 is built from 13 residues.

The chain links TRBV11-2 to TRBJ2-7, with D possibly matching TRBD1 (5 bases). Germline CDR1 and CDR2: SGHAT and FQNNGV. V lost 4 bases to trimming and J lost 7 bases, with 20 bases between them. This CDR3 is 15 amino acids long. The CDR3 DNA sequence: TGTGCCAGCAGCTCGATCAGGGATTTGATATCGGAGCAGTACTTC. Translation: CASSSIRDLISEQYF.

The CDR3 nucleotides read TGTGCCATCAGTGATATCCAGACAGGGAACAATCAGCCCCAGCATTTT. Its translation: CAISDIQTGNNQPQHF. The rearrangement links TRBV10-3 to TRBJ1-5, with 7 bases identical to TRBD1. Germline CDR1 and CDR2: ENHRY and SYGVKD. V lost 3 bases and J lost 3; bases outside the gene matches: 8. The CDR3 is 16 residues long.

The rearrangement joins TRBV5-6 to TRBJ2-5; D possibly corresponds to TRBD1 (6 bases). Trimming took off 4 bases at V and 2 bases at J, with 15 bases between the two ends. The CDR3 extends over 15 amino acids. Germline CDR1 is SGHDT and CDR2 is YYEEEE. This CDR3 reads CASSPLDRLQETQYF. The CDR3 bases are TGTGCCAGCAGCCCTCTTGACAGGCTGCAAGAGACCCAGTACTTC. Complete variable domain (other parts from reference TRBV5-6 and TRBJ2-5): DAGVTQSPTHLIKTRGQQVTLRCSPKSGHDTVSWYQQALGQGPQFIFQYYEEEERQRGNFPDRFSGHQFPNYSSELNVNALLLGDSALYLCASSPLDRLQETQYFGPGTRLLVL.

The chain uses TRBV5-4 and TRBJ2-4, with TRBD1 matching over 12 bases. The CDR3 contains 16 residues. Losses at the gene ends were 4 bases for V and 8 bases for J; bases not matched to a gene: 10. Germline V gene data show CDR1 as SGHNT and CDR2 as YYREEE (reference sequence). CDR3 residues: CASSNRDRGRSDIQYF. In nucleotides, the CDR3 is TGTGCCAGCAGCAACCGGGACAGGGGGCGCTCGGACATTCAGTACTTC. The full variable domain, rest sourced from reference TRBV5-4 and TRBJ2-4, is ETGVTQSPTHLIKTRGQQVTLRCSSQSGHNTVSWYQQALGQGPQFIFQYYREEENGRGNFPPRFSGLQFPNYSSELNVNALELDDSALYLCASSNRDRGRSDIQYFGAGTRLSVL.

A note on this clone: The germline gene is not matched at one end of the junction; a read error may be the cause. Distinct nucleotide sequences in the sample also encode this CDR3. This rearrangement joins TRBV27 to TRBJ2-7, with TRBD2 matching 13 bases. Germline V CDR1 and CDR2: MNHEY, SMNVEV (reference sequence). The CDR3 totals 17 residues. CDR3: CASSRRGGTSGAYEQYF. The CDR3, as DNA: TGTGCCAGCAGTCGAAGGGGCGGGACTAGCGGGGCCTATGAGCAGTACTTC.

The chain employs TRBV6-6 and TRBJ1-2; 7 bases agree with TRBD1. The V gene end was trimmed by 7 bases and the J gene end by 7 bases; junction bases not matched to a gene: 6. Germline CDR1 reads MNHNY; CDR2 reads SVGAGI (reference sequence). The CDR3 is 12 residues long. CDR3 sequence: CASTNTGAGYTF. CDR3 nucleotide sequence: TGTGCCAGCACCAATACAGGGGCTGGCTACACCTTC.